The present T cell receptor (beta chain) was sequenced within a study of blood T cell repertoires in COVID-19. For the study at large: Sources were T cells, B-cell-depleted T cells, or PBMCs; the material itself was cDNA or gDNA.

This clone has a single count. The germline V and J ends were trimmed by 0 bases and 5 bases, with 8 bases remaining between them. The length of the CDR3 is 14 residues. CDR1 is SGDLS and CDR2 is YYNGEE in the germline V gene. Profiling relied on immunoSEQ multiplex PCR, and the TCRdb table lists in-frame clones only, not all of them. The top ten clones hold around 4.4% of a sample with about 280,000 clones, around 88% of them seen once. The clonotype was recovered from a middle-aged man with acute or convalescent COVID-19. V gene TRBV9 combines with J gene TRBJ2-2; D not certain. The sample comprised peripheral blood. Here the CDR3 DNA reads TGTGCCAGCAGCGTAGGCAGGATTACCGGGGAGCTGTTTTTT. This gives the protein CASSVGRITGELFF.